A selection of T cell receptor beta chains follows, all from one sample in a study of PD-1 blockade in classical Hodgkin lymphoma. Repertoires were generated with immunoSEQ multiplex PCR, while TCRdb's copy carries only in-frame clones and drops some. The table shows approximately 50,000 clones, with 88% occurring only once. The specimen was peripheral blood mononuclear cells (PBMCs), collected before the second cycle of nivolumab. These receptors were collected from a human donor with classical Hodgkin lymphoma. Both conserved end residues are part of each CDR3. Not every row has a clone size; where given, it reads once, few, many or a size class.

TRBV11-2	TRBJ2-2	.	CASSLRVSGELFF
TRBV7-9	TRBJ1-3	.	CASSLDAVSGNTIYF
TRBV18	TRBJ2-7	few	CASSPSQAHEQYF
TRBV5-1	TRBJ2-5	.	CASSLQGGRETQYF
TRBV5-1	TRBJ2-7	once	CASSFGTGIDEQYF
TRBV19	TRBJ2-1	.	CASSVRGPNNEQFF
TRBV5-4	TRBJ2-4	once	CASSLAWGKGLAKNIQYF
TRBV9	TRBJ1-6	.	CASSGRTGVSPLHF
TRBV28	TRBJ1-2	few	CASRNSTAIYGYTF
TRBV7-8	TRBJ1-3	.	CASSLYRPAPRSGNTIYF
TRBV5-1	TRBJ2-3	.	CASSLVVDTQYF
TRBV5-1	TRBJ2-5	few	CASSLNEGGLETQYF
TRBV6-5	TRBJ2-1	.	CASSYTGTTYNEQFF
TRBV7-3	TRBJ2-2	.	CASTDRGTGNTGELFF
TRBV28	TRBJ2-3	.	CASSLTLPSGGTDTQYF
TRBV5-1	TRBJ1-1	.	CASSSRGNTEAFF
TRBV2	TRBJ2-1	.	CASAGQGIHNEQFF
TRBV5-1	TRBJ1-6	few	CASSLAGTANSPLHF
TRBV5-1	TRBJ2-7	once	CASSLGQGGEEQYF
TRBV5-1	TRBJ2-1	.	CASSLAGTTNEQFF
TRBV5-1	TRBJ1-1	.	CASSFKGDGNTEAFF
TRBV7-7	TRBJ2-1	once	CASSLGWLADNEQFF
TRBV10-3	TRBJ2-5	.	CAISDPDVGSQETQYF
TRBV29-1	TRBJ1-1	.	CSVAGLQNTEAFF
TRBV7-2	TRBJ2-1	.	CASSSDGYSYNEQFF
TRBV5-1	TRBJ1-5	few	CASSLEGMGQPQHF
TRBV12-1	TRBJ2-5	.	CASSPRVQYF
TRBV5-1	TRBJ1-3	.	CASSSQGPQGNTIYF
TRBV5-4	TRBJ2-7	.	CASSLRDRAYEQYF
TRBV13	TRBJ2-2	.	CASSLRGTGELFF
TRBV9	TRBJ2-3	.	CASSIGQGTQYF
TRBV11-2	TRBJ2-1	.	CASSTTGTTRDEQFF
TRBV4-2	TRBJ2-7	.	CASSAGGSGVYEQYF
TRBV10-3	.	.	CANGDRAYEQYF
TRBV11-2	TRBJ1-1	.	CASSLPVGGIEAFF
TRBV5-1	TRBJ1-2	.	CASSGGTPSGEGYGYTF
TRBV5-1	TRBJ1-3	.	CASKNDRGLGTIYF
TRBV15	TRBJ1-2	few	CATSRGGLGDGYTF
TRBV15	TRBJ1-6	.	CATSRDQGVIYNSPLHF